The entry that follows covers one TCR beta chain sequence. This CDR3 has 16 amino acids. The ends were cut back, 7 bases at V and 15 bases at J, with 31 bases in the middle. Germline CDR1 reads MNHEY; CDR2 reads SVGAGI. This entry belongs to a study of cytomegalovirus exposure and HLA in healthy donors. On the study more broadly: There were 100 million to 130 million unique TCR beta sequences, drawn from approximately 180 million T cells, in an earlier analysis. HLA-typed donors were the source of approximately 86 million unique TCRs held in an early data release. Of the donors genotyped, several hundred in all, 80% to 85% fell in the Caucasian-associated ancestry cluster.

With 60 Vbeta and 13 Jbeta primers, the PCR was carried out. Data came from immunoSEQ multiplex PCR; TCRdb stores just in-frame clones and leaves some out. This sample has about 180,000 clones; around 80% occur once, and the top ten carry more than 1.1%. The chain employs TRBV6-5 and TRBJ2-1; D possibly corresponds to TRBD2 (5 bases). Sequenced material: PBMCs. The source of this sequence is a girl aged 10-17 years in good health and CMV-seropositive. The CDR3 nucleotides are TGTGCCAGCACTTATTTTTATACAGAGCGGACCGATAATTGGTTCTTC. Translation: CASTYFYTERTDNWFF.